This passage covers 24 T cell receptor beta chains from one sample sequenced in a study of identical twins. MiXCR was run by TCRdb on the 5' RACE reads, yielding one entry per CDR3 protein. Of 200,000 to 250,000 distinct CDR3 sequences in the sample, about 7.5% were seen once. These data were also reused for a study on yellow fever vaccine responses in identical twins.

Sequenced sample: memory (CD45RO+) T cells sorted from blood. These receptor sequences come from a young woman in good health.

This clonotype turned up a few times. The CDR3 DNA reads TGTGCCAGCAGTCCCCCGGGGTCGGGACAGGGGAAATCCGAGCAGTACTTC. Translation: CASSPPGSGQGKSEQYF. This chain joins TRBV28 and TRBJ2-7, with 10 bases matching TRBD1. The trim removed 5 bases at V and 6 bases at J, leaving 16 bases unmatched. The CDR3 is made up of 17 amino acids. Looked up from germline, CDR1 is MDHEN and CDR2 is SYDVKM.

The rearrangement uses TRBV6-1 and TRBJ1-2; TRBD1 aligns across 7 bases. This CDR3 region has 13 residues. Germline V gene sequence: CDR1 MNHNS, CDR2 SASEGT. V lost 2 bases, J lost 4 bases, and 1 base stayed unmatched. The CDR3 bases are TGTGCCAGCAGTGAATCAGGGGGCTATGGCTACACCTTC. This translates into CASSESGGYGYTF.

The rearrangement uses TRBV5-1 and TRBJ2-1; either TRBD1 or TRBD2 may supply D (5 bases each). CDR1 and CDR2 (germline): SGHRS, YFSETQ. This CDR3 comprises 12 residues. Trimming shortened V by 2 bases and J by 9 bases, and 9 bases separated the two germline ends. The CDR3 spells CASSFAGAEQFF. CDR3 nucleotides: TGCGCCAGCAGCTTTGCCGGGGCTGAGCAGTTCTTC. Full variable domain (rest looked up from reference TRBV5-1 and TRBJ2-1): KAGVTQTPRYLIKTRGQQVTLSCSPISGHRSVSWYQQTPGQGLQFLFEYFSETQRNKGNFPGRFSGRQFSNSRSEMNVSTLELGDSALYLCASSFAGAEQFFGPGTRLTVL.

V is TRBV3-1 and J is TRBJ2-2; TRBD1 matches 9 bases. The ends lost 5 bases at V and 4 bases at J; junction bases unmatched: 11. This CDR3 spans 17 amino acids. Per germline, CDR1 LGHDT and CDR2 YNNKEL (reference sequence). The DNA for the CDR3 is TGTGCCAGCAGCTTTCCCACCGGGACAGGGCTCACCGGGGAGCTGTTTTTT. Translated, it gives CASSFPTGTGLTGELFF.

At least ten counts were recorded for this clonotype. The chain employs TRBV6-1 and TRBJ1-5; TRBD1 matches 7 bases. There are 14 residues in the CDR3. The V segment lost 5 bases and the J segment 4 bases; nucleotides outside the gene matches: 5. The germline gives CDR1 MNHNS, CDR2 SASEGT. The CDR3: CASSRGTENQPQHF. CDR3 bases: TGTGCCAGCAGTCGAGGGACAGAAAATCAGCCCCAGCATTTT.

The chain employs TRBV10-3 and TRBJ2-3, with 10 bases aligning to TRBD2. Germline V gene sequence: CDR1 ENHRY, CDR2 SYGVKD. The CDR3 runs to 15 residues. The V gene end was trimmed by 6 bases and the J gene end by 5 bases; junction bases not matched to a gene: 8. The DNA for the CDR3 is TGTGCCATCAGGGCTAGCGGGAGTCGCGGAGATACGCAGTATTTT. This sequence encodes CAIRASGSRGDTQYF.

This clonotype was found many times. The J gene is TRBJ2-1, the V gene TRBV24-1; D unresolved. The CDR3 spans 16 residues. Trimming removed 4 bases from V and 3 bases from J, with 15 bases in between. CDR1 and CDR2 (germline): KGHDR, SFDVKD. As DNA, the CDR3 is TGTGCCACCAGTGACCCCTCGAAACCCAGCTACAATGAGCAGTTCTTC. This encodes CATSDPSKPSYNEQFF.

Only a few counts were recorded for this clonotype. The V and J genes are TRBV2 and TRBJ1-1; weak D call: TRBD1 (5 bases). The length of the CDR3 is 15 residues. Per germline, CDR1 SNHLY and CDR2 FYNNEI. Trimming removed 6 bases at V and 0 bases at J, with 14 bases between. The CDR3 is CASRVGGGMNTEAFF. CDR3 nucleotides: TGTGCCAGCAGAGTAGGCGGGGGGATGAACACTGAAGCTTTCTTT. The whole variable domain, remainder taken from reference TRBV2 and TRBJ1-1, is EPEVTQTPSHQVTQMGQEVILRCVPISNHLYFYWYRQILGQKVEFLVSFYNNEISEKSEIFDDQFSVERPDGSNFTLKIRSTKLEDSAMYFCASRVGGGMNTEAFFGQGTRLTVV.

This clonotype was counted at least ten times. At one boundary the junction diverges from the germline segment, which might be a read error. The CDR3 nucleotides are TGTGCCAGCGGCTTGGTATTCTCTGGGGCCAACGTCCTGACTTTC. This gives the protein CASGLVFSGANVLTF. V and J are TRBV7-2 and TRBJ2-6; D gene uncertain. The germline CDR1 and CDR2 sequences are SGHTA and FQGNSA. This CDR3 has 15 residues.

This clonotype has a handful of counts. This rearrangement joins TRBV6-5 to TRBJ2-5; maybe TRBD2 (6 bases). CDR3 length: 15 residues. Trimming stripped 2 bases from V and 3 bases from J, with 13 bases between. Per germline, CDR1 MNHEY and CDR2 SVGAGI. In DNA, the CDR3 is TGTGCCAGCAGTTACCGGGGCGGGAATAAAGAGACCCAGTACTTC. Translated, it gives CASSYRGGNKETQYF.

This clonotype was detected only a few times. The V and J genes are TRBV20-1 and TRBJ2-5, with 10 nucleotides matching TRBD2. CDR1 is DFQATT and CDR2 is SNEGSKA in the germline V gene (reference sequence). This CDR3 is built from 15 residues. The junction had 10 bases not matched to a gene; V was cut back by 4 bases and J by 5 bases. Here the CDR3 DNA reads TGCAGTGCTACTCCCAGCGGGGGGGCGCGGGAGACCCAGTACTTC. Translation: CSATPSGGARETQYF.

The rearrangement uses TRBV20-1 and TRBJ2-7; D not resolved. V was clipped by 6 bases and J by 3 bases, with 12 bases between them. The germline V gene encodes CDR1 DFQATT and CDR2 SNEGSKA (reference sequence). This CDR3 region has 12 residues. The CDR3 bases are TGCAGTGCAAATACGGACGGCTACGAGCAGTACTTC. Translated: CSANTDGYEQYF.

This clonotype occurred a few times. The chain combines TRBV20-1 with TRBJ1-6; unclear D gene. Germline values: CDR1 DFQATT, CDR2 SNEGSKA (reference sequence). The CDR3 spans 13 residues. Between the trimmed V and J ends, which lost 3 bases and 5 bases, there was a span of 8 bases. In nucleotides, the CDR3 is TGCAGTGCTAGCGGGCAGGATAATTCACCCCTCCACTTT. Protein product: CSASGQDNSPLHF.

This chain links TRBV20-1 with TRBJ1-1; D is undetermined. With 6 bases removed from V and 6 bases from J, the gap between germline ends came to 17 bases. The CDR3 spans 13 residues. Germline loops: CDR1 DFQATT, CDR2 SNEGSKA (reference sequence). The DNA for the CDR3 is TGCAGTGCGGATGGACCCGGCCGGTCTGAAGCTTTCTTT. Amino acids: CSADGPGRSEAFF.

V gene TRBV7-3 combines with J gene TRBJ2-1; D may be TRBD2 (5 bases). Germline V CDR1 and CDR2: SGHTA, FQGTGA. Trimming left V 4 bases short and J 6 bases short, with 19 bases between. The CDR3 sequence is 16 residues long. CDR3 sequence reads: CASSSPGVRAFNEQFF. The DNA of the CDR3 is TGTGCCAGCAGCTCCCCCGGGGTTAGGGCCTTCAATGAGCAGTTCTTC.

The chain joins TRBV20-1 to TRBJ2-5, with D possibly matching TRBD2 (5 bases). Germline loops: CDR1 DFQATT, CDR2 SNEGSKA (reference sequence). Trimming shortened V by 1 base and J by 5 bases, and 17 bases separated the two germline ends. The length of the CDR3 is 15 residues. The DNA for the CDR3 is TGCAGTGCTAGAGGGGAGAGGACGCGTAGGGAGACCCAGTACTTC. This codes for CSARGERTRRETQYF.

This clonotype showed up many times. The rearrangement links TRBV10-3 to TRBJ1-1, with TRBD1 matching over 8 bases. Germline values: CDR1 ENHRY, CDR2 SYGVKD. The length of the CDR3 is 13 residues. V trimming: 5 bases; J trimming: 5 bases; junction bases outside the gene matches: 4. CDR3 loop: CAISQDRATEAFF. The CDR3 coding sequence is TGTGCCATCAGTCAGGACAGGGCTACTGAAGCTTTCTTT.

This clonotype was seen at least ten times. The rearrangement uses TRBV7-9 and TRBJ2-7, with TRBD1 as a possible D gene (6 bases). V was shortened by 0 bases and J by 4 bases, with 13 bases between the two germline ends. Germline V gene sequence: CDR1 SEHNR, CDR2 FQNEAQ (reference sequence). The CDR3 is 15 amino acids. This CDR3 is CASSLARGPSYEQYF. CDR3 sequence (DNA): TGTGCCAGCAGCTTAGCCAGGGGACCCTCTTACGAGCAGTACTTC.

This clonotype was observed many times. The rearrangement uses TRBV7-2 and TRBJ1-3, with 7 bases matching TRBD1. With V trimmed by 5 bases and J by 0 bases, 10 bases remained unmatched. The CDR3 is 17 amino acids. CDR1 and CDR2 from the germline V gene are SGHTA and FQGNSA. The CDR3 sequence is CASSPRTGANSGNTIYF. Written as DNA, the CDR3 is TGTGCCAGCAGCCCGAGGACAGGCGCGAACTCTGGAAACACCATATATTTT.

The V call is TRBV20-1, the J call TRBJ1-5; 9 nucleotides agree with TRBD1. CDR1 and CDR2 from the germline V gene are DFQATT and SNEGSKA (reference sequence). Trimming took 2 bases from V and 3 from J; bases not matched to a gene: 8. This CDR3 region has 16 residues. CDR3 amino acids: CSARKPGQGFNQPQHF. CDR3 DNA sequence: TGCAGTGCTAGAAAGCCGGGACAGGGTTTCAATCAGCCCCAGCATTTT.

This chain uses TRBV5-4 with TRBJ2-7; D perhaps matches TRBD1 (7 bases). Per germline, CDR1 SGHNT and CDR2 YYREEE (reference sequence). The V and J ends lost 4 bases and 2 bases respectively, with 13 bases between them. The CDR3 consists of 14 residues. CDR3 in amino acids: CASSPRGRTYEQYF. The CDR3, as DNA: TGTGCCAGCAGCCCCAGGGGGAGGACCTACGAGCAGTACTTC.

This clonotype was found a few times. This rearrangement joins TRBV12-3 or TRBV12-4 to TRBJ2-5; D gene unclear. Trimming removed 5 bases from V and 5 bases from J, with 15 bases in between. The CDR3 sequence is 14 residues long. CDR3 in amino acids: CASSREGLQETQYF. CDR3 coding DNA: TGTGCCAGCAGTCGAGAAGGGCTCCAGGAGACCCAGTACTTC.

This clonotype came up a few times. V usage is TRBV7-8 and J usage is TRBJ2-1, with D possibly being TRBD1 (6 bases). The V gene lost 0 bases and the J gene lost 9 bases, with 21 bases spanning the gap. The germline V gene has CDR1 SGHVS and CDR2 FQNEAQ. The CDR3 consists of 17 residues. CDR3 region: CASSLALTGSVTSEQFF. CDR3 nucleotides: TGTGCCAGCAGCTTAGCGCTTACAGGGAGCGTTACGTCTGAGCAGTTCTTC.

This clonotype turned up a few times. The gene calls are TRBV27 and TRBJ2-3; the D gene is possibly TRBD2 (6 bases). The germline gives CDR1 MNHEY, CDR2 SMNVEV (reference sequence). The CDR3 consists of 16 residues. The V end was cut by 4 bases, the J end by 0 bases, with 14 bases between. The DNA of the CDR3 is TGTGCCAGCAGTTCGTCCCTGGGGAGGAGCACAGATACGCAGTATTTT. Encoded protein: CASSSSLGRSTDTQYF.